This TCR beta chain was recovered during a study of beta chain features in type 1 diabetes. Expressed TCRB transcripts were sequenced because the isolated RNA had all been reverse transcribed beforehand. Sequenced naive, central memory and regulatory T cell samples produced an average of about 3.6 million reads. Here immunoSEQ multiplex PCR was the method, and the copy in TCRdb shows in-frame clones only, minus some. The profile shows roughly 290,000 clones, 8% of them singletons. V was clipped by 2 bases and J by 4 bases, with 2 bases between them. Germline V gene data show CDR1 as MNHEY and CDR2 as SVGAGI. This CDR3 spans 11 amino acids. Each of the sorted populations had a purity greater than 95%. As regards this clone: What it recognizes is unknown. This specimen includes other DNA sequences encoding the same CDR3.

Study-level findings and limits: The naive, central memory and Treg TCRB repertoires of patients appeared to be more similar to one another than those of healthy donors. Insertions were fewer and deletions more numerous at VDJ junctions in type 1 diabetes patients.

This rearrangement joins TRBV6-5 to TRBJ1-1; D is uncertain. Specimen: central memory CD4+ T cells from blood. The origin of this receptor is a woman younger than 35 in good health. CDR3 residues: CASSYRTEAFF. The CDR3 DNA reads TGTGCCAGCAGTTACCGCACTGAAGCTTTCTTT.